This T cell receptor beta chain was identified during a study of blood T cell repertoires in COVID-19. Study-level information: Samples of COVID-19 (acute and convalescent) were obtained from the United States, Italy and Spain.

J lost 12 bases, V lost 4 bases, and 13 bases had no gene match. Germline V gene data show CDR1 as KGHDR and CDR2 as SFDVKD. CDR3 length equals 14 residues. Authors' methods: Estimation of nucleated cell counts relied on the amplification of reference gene primers. Profiling relied on immunoSEQ multiplex PCR, and the TCRdb table lists in-frame clones only, not all of them. V, J and clone size are those of that table, while D and trimming were read from the DNA. The profile covers about 170,000 clones, with 85% to 90% appearing a single time and roughly 2% taken by the ten largest. This TCR was recovered from a man aged 45-60 years who had recovered from COVID-19. What was sequenced was peripheral blood. The chain has TRBV24-1 and TRBJ1-1; 7 bases agree with TRBD1. The CDR3 loop is CATSDLRDSESPFF. CDR3 DNA sequence: TGTGCCACCAGTGACCTCCGGGACAGTGAATCTCCTTTCTTT.